A single sample gave rise to the 17 T cell receptor beta chains below, sequenced in a study of blood T cells in healthy people across ages (dated by TCRdb to 2013 to 2016). The protocol used for the library was 5' RACE. TCRdb lists the instrument as Illumina HiSeq 2500. A second PCR of roughly 7 to 12 cycles was performed with a sample-barcoded 5' primer and a J-beta primer mix. The public reads were reprocessed in TCRdb via fastp at Q25 and MiXCR, keeping in-frame beta chains. Each record represents a unique CDR3 protein, reported with the most common genes and DNA among its rows. The sample table lists approximately 600,000 distinct CDR3 sequences, 58% of them with a count of one. The ten largest clones represent 30% to 40% of the sample. The sequencing sample was made of blood. The receptors stem from a man between 60 and 75 years old in good health.

The chain joins TRBV13 to TRBJ2-7, with D possibly TRBD2 on 7 matching bases. The V end was cut by 6 bases, the J end by 3 bases, with 15 bases between. CDR3 size: 14 residues. Germline CDR1 PRHDT, CDR2 FYEKMQ (reference sequence). CDR3 in amino acids: CASSSGGGNYEQYF. DNA of the CDR3: TGTGCCAGCAGTTCTGGCGGGGGCAACTACGAGCAGTACTTC.

J is TRBJ1-1 and V is TRBV5-1, with D possibly TRBD1 on 5 matching bases. Germline-derived CDR1 and CDR2 are SGHRS and YFSETQ. V lost 0 bases and J lost 3, with 9 bases in between. This CDR3 contains 14 residues. CDR3 residues: CASSLDGRDTEAFF. The CDR3 DNA follows: TGCGCCAGCAGCTTGGATGGCAGGGACACTGAAGCTTTCTTT.

In this sample, this clonotype turned up a few times. The rearrangement links TRBV13 to TRBJ2-5, with D unclear. The CDR3 spans 14 residues. Trimming left V 1 base short and J 0 bases short, with 6 bases between. Looked up from germline, CDR1 is PRHDT and CDR2 is FYEKMQ (reference sequence). CDR3 bases: TGTGCCAGCAGCTTAGATCAAAACCAAGAGACCCAGTACTTC. It specifies CASSLDQNQETQYF.

CDR3 nucleotide sequence: TGTGCCACCAGTGCGGCAGGGGGACACAATGAGCAGTTCTTC. Protein: CATSAAGGHNEQFF. This rearrangement joins TRBV24-1 to TRBJ2-1; 7 bases agree with TRBD1. The CDR3 covers 14 residues. V was clipped by 5 bases and J by 5 bases; unmatched bases: 5. Germline CDR1 and CDR2: KGHDR and SFDVKD.

This chain connects TRBV20-1 to TRBJ2-3, with 11 bases fitting TRBD1. The CDR3 sequence is 13 residues long. Germline CDR1 is DFQATT and CDR2 is SNEGSKA (reference sequence). The chain's CDR3 is CTGQGARTDTQYF. The CDR3 region has the DNA TGCACTGGACAGGGGGCGCGGACAGATACGCAGTATTTT.

The CDR3: CASSYGRSGTGELFF. CDR3 DNA sequence: TGTGCCAGCAGTTACGGCCGGAGCGGCACCGGGGAGCTGTTTTTT. The chain uses TRBV6-6 and TRBJ2-2; weak D call: TRBD2 (5 bases). The germline gives CDR1 MNHNY, CDR2 SVGAGI (reference sequence). CDR3 length: 15 amino acids. V was shortened by 2 bases and J by 4 bases, with 11 bases between the two germline ends.

The chain carries TRBV7-2 and TRBJ2-1, with 8 nucleotides matching TRBD1. CDR1 SGHTA and CDR2 FQGNSA come from the germline V gene. The CDR3 runs 16 residues. With V trimmed by 5 bases and J by 3 bases, 9 bases remained unmatched. In nucleotides, the CDR3 is TGTGCCAGCAGCATCCGACCTACAGGGGGCTACAATGAGCAGTTCTTC. Translation: CASSIRPTGGYNEQFF.

Only a few counts were recorded for this clonotype. The rearrangement uses TRBV10-3 and TRBJ2-1; TRBD1 aligns across 8 bases. V was pared by 6 bases and J by 4 bases, with 5 bases of the junction left unmatched. CDR3 length: 14 amino acids. From germline, CDR1 is ENHRY and CDR2 SYGVKD. CDR3 amino acids: CAIRDRDVYNEQFF. CDR3 in DNA: TGTGCCATCAGGGACAGGGACGTTTACAATGAGCAGTTCTTC.

This clonotype showed up just once. The chain is built from TRBV4-1 and TRBJ2-3; 9 bases map to TRBD1. Unmatched junction bases numbered 3, after V lost 3 bases and J lost 5 bases. Germline V gene data show CDR1 as MGHRA and CDR2 as YSYEKL. The CDR3 is 14 residues long. The DNA for the CDR3 is TGCGCCAGCAGCCAGGGGGACAGGGAAGATACGCAGTATTTT. As protein: CASSQGDREDTQYF.

V gene TRBV4-1 combines with J gene TRBJ1-6; D remains ambiguous. This CDR3 comprises 15 residues. The germline V and J ends were trimmed by 1 base and 6 bases, with 10 bases remaining between them. Germline CDR1 reads MGHRA; CDR2 reads YSYEKL. Here the CDR3 DNA reads TGCGCCAGCAGCCAAGGAGGGTGGGGTAATTCACCCCTCCACTTT. Translated, it gives CASSQGGWGNSPLHF.

This clonotype turned up a few times. The chain combines TRBV5-1 with TRBJ2-7; tentatively, D is TRBD1 (6 bases). The CDR3 is made up of 14 amino acids. V gave up 4 bases and J gave up 5 bases, with 16 bases separating them. Germline V gene lookup returns CDR1 SGHRS and CDR2 YFSETQ. CDR3 region: CASSAPGTPNEQYF. The CDR3 nucleotides are TGCGCCAGCAGCGCCCCCGGGACACCCAACGAGCAGTACTTC.

The V and J genes are TRBV11-2 and TRBJ2-5; tentatively, D is TRBD2 (5 bases). Trimming pared 0 bases from V and 4 bases from J, leaving 18 bases between. CDR1 SGHAT and CDR2 FQNNGV come from the germline V gene. The CDR3 runs 17 residues. The CDR3 loop reads CASSLDRGKIVGETQYF. In DNA, the CDR3 is TGTGCCAGCAGCTTAGATAGAGGGAAGATCGTGGGAGAGACCCAGTACTTC.

The chain carries TRBV6-1 and TRBJ2-7; 7 bases map to TRBD2. This CDR3 has 13 amino acids. Germline V CDR1 and CDR2: MNHNS, SASEGT. Trimming took 6 bases from V and 5 from J; bases not matched to a gene: 7. CDR3 residues: CASRISGGDEQYF. The DNA for the CDR3 is TGTGCCAGCAGGATCAGTGGGGGGGACGAGCAGTACTTC.

The V and J genes are TRBV4-1 and TRBJ1-6; D is perhaps TRBD1 (5 bases). Trimming shortened V by 4 bases and J by 8 bases, and 15 bases separated the two germline ends. The CDR3 totals 15 residues. CDR1 and CDR2 from the germline V gene are MGHRA and YSYEKL. CDR3 sequence: CASSRVGARDSPLHF. In DNA form, the CDR3 reads TGCGCCAGCAGCCGGGTCGGGGCTAGGGATTCACCCCTCCACTTT.

This clonotype was seen a few times. The chain couples TRBV7-9 to TRBJ2-7; D remains unclear. CDR3 length: 12 residues. Trimming removed 6 bases at V and 3 bases at J, with 9 bases between. Germline CDR1 reads SEHNR; CDR2 reads FQNEAQ (reference sequence). The CDR3 nucleotides read TGTGCCAGCAGTTCGGACCACTACGAGCAGTACTTC. Its protein product is CASSSDHYEQYF.

The rearrangement uses TRBV7-2 and TRBJ2-7, with D maybe TRBD1 (6 bases). The CDR3 extends over 15 amino acids. Germline CDR1 is SGHTA and CDR2 is FQGNSA. The V end was cut by 1 base, the J end by 0 bases, with 10 bases between. The CDR3 here is CASSLDRDGSYEQYF. The CDR3 DNA sequence: TGTGCCAGCAGCTTAGACAGGGACGGCTCCTACGAGCAGTACTTC.

The chain recombines TRBV5-1 with TRBJ2-1, with 12 nucleotides matching TRBD2. Germline V gene lookup returns CDR1 SGHRS and CDR2 YFSETQ. V trimming: 0 bases; J trimming: 7 bases; junction bases outside the gene matches: 5. The CDR3 extends over 16 amino acids. CDR3 sequence (DNA): TGCGCCAGCAGCTTGGCTAGCGGGGGGGCCAGGAATGAGCAGTTCTTC. Protein: CASSLASGGARNEQFF.